The 18 T cell receptor beta chains listed next were all sequenced from one sample in a study of T cell changes during pregnancy in multiple sclerosis (dated by TCRdb to between 2019 and 2020). Library prep was done by the immunoSEQ multiplex PCR assay. TCRdb mirrors the immuneACCESS table, restricted to in-frame sequences. Some clones are absent from its copies; in checked studies, under half trace to an unresolved V gene, and the reason for the others is unknown. Recorded for this sample are approximately 53,000 clones; around nine tenths of them occurred a single time. The ten largest clones capture 0.35% to 0.45% of the sample. Sample: CD4+ T cells from peripheral blood mononuclear cells, taken before pregnancy. The source is a female donor with multiple sclerosis, enrolled in a pregnancy study.

V usage is TRBV5-1 and J usage is TRBJ2-1; TRBD2 matches 7 bases. V was pared by 4 bases and J by 8 bases, with 12 bases of the junction left unmatched. Germline CDR1 and CDR2: SGHRS and YFSETQ. The CDR3 runs 15 residues. The DNA of the CDR3 is TGCGCCAGCAGCGTCCTGGGCGGGAGTATAGATGAGCAGTTCTTC. It yields the protein CASSVLGGSIDEQFF. The full variable domain, with the rest looked up from reference TRBV5-1 and TRBJ2-1, is KAGVTQTPRYLIKTRGQQVTLSCSPISGHRSVSWYQQTPGQGLQFLFEYFSETQRNKGNFPGRFSGRQFSNSRSEMNVSTLELGDSALYLCASSVLGGSIDEQFFGPGTRLTVL.

This rearrangement joins TRBV25-1 to TRBJ2-7; 9 bases are a match to TRBD2. Germline lookup yields CDR1 MGHDK and CDR2 SYGVNS. The CDR3 spans 14 residues. Losses at the gene ends were 7 bases for V and 2 bases for J; bases not matched to a gene: 6. The CDR3 nucleotides are TGTGCCAGCATAGGAGCGGGAGGCACCTACGAGCAGTACTTC. Translated, it gives CASIGAGGTYEQYF.

The genes are TRBV19 and TRBJ2-7; 7 nucleotides align to TRBD1. Germline loops: CDR1 LNHDA, CDR2 SQIVND (reference sequence). CDR3 size: 15 residues. The ends lost 5 bases at V and 1 base at J; junction bases unmatched: 8. CDR3 sequence reads: CASSPQQGLSYEQYF. CDR3 nucleotides: TGTGCCAGTAGTCCCCAACAGGGGCTATCCTACGAGCAGTACTTC.

This clone was recorded only once. The chain is built from TRBV18 and TRBJ2-7; TRBD2 matches at 12 bases. The CDR3 spans 17 residues. Germline assignment: CDR1 KGHSH and CDR2 LQKENI. Trimming at V came to 5 bases and at J to 2 bases, leaving 10 bases not matched to a gene. For the CDR3, the DNA is TGTGCCAGCTCATCCTTTGGGACTAGCGGGCACCCCTACGAGCAGTACTTC. Protein: CASSSFGTSGHPYEQYF.

This sequence joins TRBV6-5 and TRBJ1-1; D possibly corresponds to TRBD1 (5 bases). V gave up 7 bases and J gave up 3 bases, with 12 bases separating them. The CDR3 loop spans 13 amino acids. From germline, CDR1 is MNHEY and CDR2 SVGAGI. DNA for the CDR3: TGTGCCAGCACCCTCGACAGAGACACTGAAGCTTTCTTT. Protein: CASTLDRDTEAFF.

The CDR3 coding sequence is TGTGCCAGTAACCTCATTGGACAGGGGAGGACTGAAGCTTTCTTT. It specifies CASNLIGQGRTEAFF. The chain couples TRBV19 to TRBJ1-1; 9 nucleotides align to TRBD1. Germline V gene sequence: CDR1 LNHDA, CDR2 SQIVND (reference sequence). This CDR3 region has 15 residues. V shed 7 bases, J shed 5 bases, and the junction held 11 bases outside the gene matches.

The chain uses TRBV30 and TRBJ1-3; TRBD1 matches 9 bases. V gave up 3 bases and J gave up 4 bases; unmatched junction bases: 10. CDR1 and CDR2 (germline): GTSNPN, SVGIG (reference sequence). The CDR3 has 16 amino acids. The CDR3 DNA sequence: TGTGCCTGGAGGCAACAGGGGGCGAGACGCGGAAACACCATATATTTT. Translated, it gives CAWRQQGARRGNTIYF.

The rearrangement uses TRBV7-8 and TRBJ1-1; tentatively, D is TRBD1 (5 bases). The germline V gene encodes CDR1 SGHVS and CDR2 FQNEAQ. Trimming took off 1 base at V and 13 bases at J, with 19 bases between the two ends. There are 14 residues in the CDR3. This CDR3 reads CASSLDVLGPGGFF. The DNA of the CDR3 is TGTGCCAGCAGCTTAGATGTGCTGGGCCCGGGGGGTTTCTTT.

The rearrangement links TRBV19 to TRBJ2-3; TRBD1 matches at 8 bases. In germline, CDR1 is LNHDA, CDR2 SQIVND (reference sequence). Trimming cost V 9 bases and J 5 bases; bases outside gene matches: 10. The length of the CDR3 is 14 residues. The DNA of the CDR3 is TGTGCCAGCAGGAGCAGGGGGCAGGGAGATACGCAGTATTTT. Translation: CASRSRGQGDTQYF.

V and J are TRBV7-3 and TRBJ2-7; TRBD1 matches at 7 bases. J gave up 12 bases and V 1 base, and 6 bases lay outside the gene matches. The CDR3 has 12 amino acids. Looked up from germline, CDR1 is SGHTA and CDR2 is FQGTGA. The CDR3 protein is CASSLRQGVAYF. In nucleotides, the CDR3 is TGTGCCAGCAGCTTAAGACAGGGAGTAGCGTACTTC.

The gene calls are TRBV18 and TRBJ2-7, with TRBD2 matching 14 bases. V was clipped by 6 bases and J by 2 bases; unmatched bases: 9. CDR1 KGHSH and CDR2 LQKENI come from the germline V gene. The CDR3 is 17 residues long. The CDR3 DNA is TGTGCCAGCTCCCCTGAGCGACTAGCGGGAGGGGCCTACGAGCAGTACTTC. This codes for CASSPERLAGGAYEQYF.

The rearrangement uses TRBV30 and TRBJ1-5; 8 nucleotides match TRBD1. The germline V gene has CDR1 GTSNPN and CDR2 SVGIG (reference sequence). The CDR3 has 15 amino acids. After removal of 3 bases from V and 1 base from J, the junction contained 5 bases not matched to a gene. This CDR3 reads CAWRATGGSNQPQHF. The CDR3 DNA sequence: TGTGCCTGGAGGGCCACAGGGGGGAGCAATCAGCCCCAGCATTTT. The full variable domain, rest sourced from reference TRBV30 and TRBJ1-5, is SQTIHQWPATLVQPVGSPLSLECTVEGTSNPNLYWYRQAAGRGLQLLFYSVGIGQISSEVPQNLSASRPQDRQFILSSKKLLLSDSGFYLCAWRATGGSNQPQHFGDGTRLSIL.

The chain employs TRBV6-1 and TRBJ1-4, with TRBD1 as a possible D gene (6 bases). This CDR3 has 15 amino acids. CDR1 is MNHNS, CDR2 SASEGT, per germline. V was pared by 10 bases and J by 7 bases, with 22 bases between. The CDR3, as DNA: TGTGCCACTTCCTCCCTCGGACAGATGGGTGAAAAACTGTTTTTT. This sequence encodes CATSSLGQMGEKLFF.

The genes are TRBV28 and TRBJ2-1; D is unresolved. The CDR3 is 12 amino acids. V gave up 3 bases and J gave up 3 bases, with 3 bases separating them. From germline, CDR1 is MDHEN and CDR2 SYDVKM. CDR3 amino acids: CASSFYYNEQFF. The DNA for the CDR3 is TGTGCCAGCAGTTTCTACTACAATGAGCAGTTCTTC. The variable domain in full, completed from reference TRBV28 and TRBJ2-1, reads DVKVTQSSRYLVKRTGEKVFLECVQDMDHENMFWYRQDPGLGLRLIYFSYDVKMKEKGDIPEGYSVSREKKERFSLILESASTNQTSMYLCASSFYYNEQFFGPGTRLTVL.

The gene calls are TRBV19 and TRBJ2-1; D gene unclear. V lost 3 bases to trimming and J lost 0 bases, with 12 bases between them. CDR1 and CDR2 (germline): LNHDA, SQIVND (reference sequence). The CDR3 has 16 residues. CDR3 region: CASSIETPSSYNEQFF. CDR3 nucleotides: TGTGCCAGTAGTATTGAGACCCCTAGCTCCTACAATGAGCAGTTCTTC.

The chain is built from TRBV5-6 and TRBJ2-3; D gene uncertain. Per the germline V gene, CDR1 is SGHDT and CDR2 is YYEEEE. Trimming stripped 2 bases from V and 3 bases from J, with 4 bases between. This CDR3 comprises 12 residues. CDR3 nucleotides: TGTGCCAGCAGCTTCGGTACAGATACGCAGTATTTT. This translates into CASSFGTDTQYF.

The J gene is TRBJ1-2, the V gene TRBV30; 8 positions match TRBD1. In germline, CDR1 is GTSNPN, CDR2 SVGIG (reference sequence). CDR3 size: 14 residues. The trim removed 0 bases at V and 8 bases at J, leaving 8 bases unmatched. The CDR3: CAWSVVQGAGGYTF. As DNA, the CDR3 is TGTGCCTGGAGTGTAGTCCAGGGGGCGGGAGGCTACACCTTC.

The genes are TRBV30 and TRBJ2-1; TRBD1 is a possible D gene (6 bases). Germline lookup yields CDR1 GTSNPN and CDR2 SVGIG (reference sequence). The V gene lost 4 bases and the J gene lost 8 bases, with 15 bases spanning the gap. The CDR3 sequence is 13 residues long. CDR3 loop: CAWTRVPGDEQFF. For the CDR3, the DNA is TGTGCCTGGACCCGGGTGCCAGGGGATGAGCAGTTCTTC.